Reported below is one TCR beta chain. This record belongs to a study of T cell repertoires and Cas9 in healthy adults. Background on the study: Multi-effector potency, cytotoxicity and lineage were assessed in SpCas9-reactive CD4 and CD8 T cells.

Libraries were prepared by immunoSEQ multiplex PCR; TCRdb keeps only in-frame clonotypes and omits some of them. Found here are tens of thousands of clones, around 90% of them singletons; the top ten hold 0.69%. The V and J ends lost 4 bases and 5 bases, in that order; junction bases with no gene match: 5. Germline V gene sequence: CDR1 KGHSH, CDR2 LQKENI. The CDR3 loop spans 15 amino acids. Sequencing was performed on CD4+ effector T cells (CD127+, CD25-, CD137-, CD154-) from PBMCs; culture status not recorded. The sequence derives from a human donor in good health. The rearrangement joins TRBV18 to TRBJ2-1; 10 nucleotides line up with TRBD2. Here the CDR3 reads CASSQTGTSDNEQFF. CDR3 coding DNA: TGTGCCAGCTCACAAACCGGGACTAGCGACAATGAGCAGTTCTTC.